This T cell receptor beta chain was sequenced for a study of blood T cell repertoires in COVID-19. At the level of the study: Sites across the United States, Italy and Spain contributed samples from acute and convalescent COVID-19. From T cells, B-cell-depleted T cells, or PBMCs came the material, which was cDNA or gDNA.

The CDR3 extends over 13 amino acids. The V end was cut by 2 bases, the J end by 5 bases, with 9 bases between. CDR1 is MNHEY and CDR2 is SVGAGI in the germline V gene. This clone came up once. Original processing notes: Reference gene primer amplification in the assay estimated nucleated cell counts. Repertoires were generated with immunoSEQ multiplex PCR, while TCRdb's copy carries only in-frame clones and drops some. V and J calls and clone size are copied from that table; D and trimming were computed from the DNA. The sample lists around 310,000 clones; about nine tenths were seen once. The clonotype was recovered from a woman aged 55-69 years with acute or convalescent COVID-19. Material: peripheral blood. This sequence joins TRBV6-5 and TRBJ1-1; TRBD1 might be the D (5 bases). The CDR3 bases are TGTGCCAGCAGTTACGGGGCCGGGACTGAAGCTTTCTTT. Protein sequence: CASSYGAGTEAFF.